Detailed here is one T cell receptor beta chain. Its antigen remains unknown. This sample stems from a study of long-term antiretroviral therapy in people with HIV. CDR1 is SGHAT and CDR2 is FQDESV in the germline V gene (reference sequence). Trimming removed 1 base from V and 7 bases from J, with 8 bases in between. The CDR3 totals 12 residues. Survey level was the resolution at which the v3.0 immunoSEQ assay ran. Generated by immunoSEQ multiplex PCR, the TCRdb table keeps only in-frame clones and is missing some. The sample includes nearly 50,000 clones, under 90% seen only once; the top ten take 2.5% to 3.5%. Whole-study findings and limits: CDR3 lengths in HIV samples spanned a narrower range than controls. Despite increasing after ART, diversity remained lower than that of transplant donor controls.

V is TRBV11-1 and J is TRBJ2-7; D is unclear. This clonotype originated in a woman aged 18-35 years with HIV. The starting material was unsorted PBMCs, obtained 0.8 years after starting antiretroviral therapy. The CDR3 DNA is TGTGCCAGCAGCTTAGGGCTTATGGAGCAGTACTTC. Its protein product is CASSLGLMEQYF.